The rows below give T cell receptor beta chains drawn from one sample of a study of cytomegalovirus exposure and HLA in healthy donors. TCRdb's table, derived via immunoSEQ multiplex PCR, lists solely in-frame clones and lacks some. This table holds more than 150,000 clones, roughly four fifths found once. The sequenced sample consisted of PBMCs. The receptors originated from a man aged 18-30 years in good health and CMV-seronegative. Each CDR3 is given with its conserved first and last residue. Not every row has a clone size; where given, it reads once, few, many or a size class.

clone_size v_call cdr3_aa
few TRBV28 CASSSIRGYRTEAFF
. TRBV18 CASSPSPGGADTQYF
. TRBV10-3 CAISEFVLPKGRPGNTIYF
. TRBV28 CASSAGGPAKNIQYF
. TRBV6-4 CASSIDGLATDTQYF
few TRBV5-6 CASSLAGGLGETQYF
. TRBV6-1 CASRDRIYEQYF
. TRBV19 CASTSRTVPDTQYF
. TRBV28 CASSITGVNNEQYF
. TRBV13 CASSLAAAGGETQYF
. TRBV7-9 CASSHSYEQYF
. TRBV9 CASSAIQGLGELFF
. TRBV7-2 CASSLGSASGGQETQYF
once TRBV19 CASSNGPRGESGYTF
. TRBV4-2 CASTSGGQEFF
. TRBV5-1 CASTTGGEHSGNTIYF
. TRBV5-6 CASSLVSSGLSEDTQYF
few TRBV14 CASSQRTGNTGELFF
. TRBV28 CASTNTGGPKPQHF
. TRBV19 CASTNGNTGELFF
once TRBV27 CASSSGGYLNQPQHF
. TRBV7-8 CASSVQGAWKETQYF
. TRBV2 CASLRSATGGTEAFF
. TRBV5-1 CASSLEGQGHEKLFF
. TRBV7-3 CASSLAGETQYF
. TRBV5-1 CASSLGQGNYGYTF
. TRBV6-6 CASSLSGSSLNEQFF
. TRBV28 CASSLAGGLALYNEQFF
. TRBV10-3 CAISSGGEATGELFF
. TRBV4-1 CASSYSGGEYEQYF
. TRBV29-1 CSVASSGQGGTEAFF
. TRBV27 CASRDTGRGYGYTF
. TRBV7-9 CASSLAAGAGPGTQYF
. TRBV7-9 CASSFSGLRETQYF
. TRBV7-4 CASSLIQVGGYTF
. TRBV28 CASSLFLAGDIYNEQFF
few TRBV5-8 CASSPQVNTEAFF
. TRBV19 CASSIRSSDIQYF
. TRBV9 CASSAGTGDNYGYTF
. TRBV4-1 CASSQALTRREQYF
. TRBV7-8 CASSPGGMNTEAFF
. TRBV14 CASSPRGILDTEAFF
. TRBV5-1 CASSSKGSGRYNEQFF
few TRBV19 CATSARRFNYGYTF
. TRBV30 CAWNHRDRGTGDKNIQYF
. TRBV7-8 CASSLGGAGGNSPLHF
once TRBV27 CAAGGFREQYF